The rows below give T cell receptor beta chains drawn from one sample of a study of T cell responses to AZD1222 COVID-19 vaccine. The repertoire was sequenced with immunoSEQ multiplex PCR; TCRdb's copy has only in-frame clones and lacks some. In the table there are 55,000 to 85,000 clones, roughly 84% of which are singletons. The sequences come from peripheral blood, collected on day 0 of AZD1222 vaccination. Receptor source: an adult in good health. Both conserved end residues are part of each CDR3. A D gene is named only where the DNA matches it firmly. Size tells how often a clone was seen (once, few, many) or the class of an expanded clone, and some rows leave it out.

V: TRBV5-4
D: TRBD1
size: -
J: TRBJ2-3
CDR3: CASKGTGGSPTTDTQYF
DNA: TGTGCCAGCAAAGGGACAGGGGGGTCGCCTACCACAGATACGCAGTATTTT

V: TRBV3-1/TRBV3-2
D: -
size: -
J: TRBJ1-4
CDR3: CASSQATGKKLFF
DNA: TGTGCCAGCAGCCAAGCTACAGGGAAAAAACTGTTTTTT

V: TRBV5-4
D: -
size: once
J: TRBJ2-1
CDR3: CASSYASGVREQFF
DNA: TGTGCCAGCAGCTACGCCTCGGGGGTACGAGAGCAGTTCTTC

V: TRBV11-2
D: -
size: -
J: TRBJ1-1
CDR3: CASSLDRTSEAFF
DNA: TGTGCCAGCAGCTTAGATCGGACATCCGAAGCTTTCTTT

V: TRBV28
D: TRBD1
size: -
J: TRBJ2-5
CDR3: CASSPPTGGMETQYF
DNA: TGTGCCAGCAGTCCTCCGACAGGGGGCATGGAGACCCAGTACTTC

V: TRBV6-4
D: TRBD2
size: -
J: TRBJ2-1
CDR3: CARGGLGVNLNNEQFF
DNA: TGTGCCAGGGGGGGACTAGGGGTAAACCTTAACAATGAGCAGTTCTTC

V: TRBV18
D: -
size: -
J: TRBJ2-7
CDR3: CASSRNPPTGGEQYF
DNA: TGTGCCAGCTCACGAAACCCCCCCACCGGTGGCGAGCAGTACTTC

V: TRBV30
D: -
size: -
J: TRBJ1-1
CDR3: CAWRNTNTEAFF
DNA: TGTGCCTGGAGAAACACGAACACTGAAGCTTTCTTT

V: TRBV5-4
D: TRBD1
size: -
J: TRBJ2-7
CDR3: CASSLGGQGIYEQYF
DNA: TGTGCCAGCAGCTTAGGGGGACAGGGAATCTACGAGCAGTACTTC

V: TRBV11-3
D: -
size: -
J: TRBJ2-2
CDR3: CASSTENTGELFF
DNA: TGTGCCAGCTCGACAGAGAACACCGGGGAGCTGTTTTTT

V: TRBV30
D: -
size: -
J: TRBJ2-7
CDR3: CAWSPAGIEQYF
DNA: TGTGCCTGGAGTCCCGCCGGGATCGAGCAGTACTTC

V: TRBV7-3
D: -
size: medium-sized
J: TRBJ2-3
CDR3: CASSLNGADTQYF
DNA: TGTGCCAGCAGCTTAAATGGGGCAGATACGCAGTATTTT

V: TRBV3-1/TRBV3-2
D: -
size: few
J: TRBJ1-5
CDR3: CASSQGGRSQHF
DNA: TGTGCCAGCAGCCAAGGAGGACGGTCCCAGCATTTT

V: TRBV4-2
D: TRBD2
size: -
J: TRBJ2-5
CDR3: CASSQDPVGGGETQYF
DNA: TGTGCCAGCAGCCAAGATCCAGTCGGCGGGGGAGAGACCCAGTACTTC

V: TRBV6-5
D: -
size: once
J: TRBJ2-7
CDR3: CASSYSGYYEQYF
DNA: TGTGCCAGCAGTTACTCGGGATACTACGAGCAGTACTTC

V: TRBV5-4
D: TRBD1
size: once
J: TRBJ1-1
CDR3: CASSLVGGLNTEAFF
DNA: TGTGCCAGCAGCTTGGTAGGGGGCCTTAACACTGAAGCTTTCTTT

V: TRBV19
D: TRBD1
size: -
J: TRBJ1-5
CDR3: CASSRVPTGASNQPQHF
DNA: TGTGCCAGTAGTAGAGTACCGACAGGGGCAAGCAATCAGCCCCAGCATTTT

V: TRBV28
D: -
size: -
J: TRBJ2-7
CDR3: CASSWGRRDGNLDYEQYF
DNA: TGTGCCAGCAGTTGGGGTAGGCGGGACGGGAATCTCGACTACGAGCAGTACTTC

V: TRBV28
D: TRBD1
size: -
J: TRBJ1-2
CDR3: CASSTPDRVHGYTF
DNA: TGTGCCAGCAGTACTCCGGACAGGGTTCATGGCTACACCTTC

V: TRBV29-1
D: TRBD1
size: -
J: TRBJ1-5
CDR3: CSVAGTGFDQPQHF
DNA: TGCAGCGTGGCCGGGACAGGGTTCGATCAGCCCCAGCATTTT

V: TRBV4-2
D: -
size: once
J: TRBJ2-7
CDR3: CASSGGPWEQYF
DNA: TGTGCCAGCAGCGGTGGACCTTGGGAGCAGTACTTC

V: TRBV6-4
D: TRBD2
size: -
J: TRBJ2-5
CDR3: CPRRAETGGGQETQYF
DNA: TGTCCCCGCCGCGCTGAGACGGGGGGGGGCCAGGAGACCCAGTACTTC

V: TRBV3-1/TRBV3-2
D: TRBD2
size: -
J: TRBJ2-7
CDR3: CASSQFHGGASEQYF
DNA: TGTGCCAGCAGCCAATTCCACGGGGGGGCCAGCGAGCAGTACTTC

V: TRBV30
D: -
size: -
J: TRBJ1-2
CDR3: CAWSVLEAYLDYGYTF
DNA: TGTGCCTGGAGTGTACTAGAGGCGTATTTGGACTATGGCTACACCTTC

V: TRBV12-2
D: -
size: -
J: TRBJ1-5
CDR3: CASRFRYGDRPTDGNQPQHF
DNA: TGTGCAAGTCGCTTCCGTTACGGGGATAGACCAACGGACGGCAATCAGCCCCAGCATTTT

V: TRBV9
D: -
size: many
J: TRBJ2-3
CDR3: CASSVAVLDTDTQYF
DNA: TGTGCCAGCAGCGTAGCGGTCCTCGACACAGATACGCAGTATTTT

V: TRBV10-1
D: -
size: -
J: TRBJ1-1
CDR3: CASSPQIEGEAFF
DNA: TGCGCCAGCAGTCCTCAGATAGAGGGTGAAGCTTTCTTT

V: TRBV28
D: -
size: -
J: TRBJ1-5
CDR3: CASSSSGRVDNQPQHF
DNA: TGTGCCAGCAGTTCCTCGGGGAGGGTTGACAATCAGCCCCAGCATTTT

V: TRBV18
D: TRBD1
size: once
J: TRBJ2-3
CDR3: CASSAGTGSSTDTQYF
DNA: TGTGCCAGCTCAGCCGGGACAGGCTCGAGCACAGATACGCAGTATTTT

V: TRBV18
D: TRBD1
size: -
J: TRBJ1-5
CDR3: CASSPPTGTGGQPQHF
DNA: TGTGCCAGCTCACCACCGACTGGGACAGGGGGCCAGCCCCAGCATTTT

V: TRBV2
D: -
size: -
J: TRBJ2-1
CDR3: CASSEVAEYNEQFF
DNA: TGTGCCAGCAGTGAGGTAGCGGAATACAATGAGCAGTTCTTC

V: TRBV10-3
D: TRBD1
size: -
J: TRBJ1-2
CDR3: CAISESRGPGGDGYTF
DNA: TGTGCCATCAGTGAGTCGAGGGGGCCGGGAGGCGATGGCTACACCTTC

V: TRBV6-5
D: -
size: -
J: TRBJ1-1
CDR3: CASNDPTGGAFF
DNA: TGTGCCAGCAACGACCCTACCGGGGGAGCTTTCTTT

V: TRBV2
D: -
size: many
J: TRBJ2-1
CDR3: CASTLGAILPNEQFF
DNA: TGTGCCAGCACGCTGGGCGCAATCCTCCCCAATGAGCAGTTCTTC

V: TRBV30
D: -
size: -
J: TRBJ1-1
CDR3: CAWRSTGTEAFF
DNA: TGTGCCTGGAGAAGTACGGGGACTGAAGCTTTCTTT

V: TRBV30
D: -
size: -
J: TRBJ2-3
CDR3: CAWTWTSTDTQYF
DNA: TGTGCCTGGACATGGACTAGCACAGATACGCAGTATTTT

V: TRBV9
D: TRBD1
size: -
J: TRBJ1-2
CDR3: CASSPRGDRGYGYTF
DNA: TGTGCCAGCAGCCCCCGGGGGGACAGGGGGTATGGCTACACCTTC

V: TRBV18
D: -
size: few
J: TRBJ1-1
CDR3: CASSPRGPEAFF
DNA: TGTGCCAGCTCACCACGGGGCCCCGAAGCTTTCTTT

V: TRBV28
D: -
size: -
J: TRBJ1-5
CDR3: CASISGSYNQPQHF
DNA: TGTGCCAGCATCTCGGGCAGTTACAATCAGCCCCAGCATTTT